Listed below are T cell receptor beta chains from one sample, sequenced in a study of cytotoxic CD8 clonotypes in ibrutinib-treated CLL. Measured with immunoSEQ multiplex PCR; TCRdb has only the in-frame clones, and not every one. The sample lists 35,000 to 45,000 clones, 71% occurring once. Sequencing used PBMCs, obtained at disease progression, from a patient treated with ibrutinib. The receptors stem from a human donor with chronic lymphocytic leukemia. The CDR3 runs from the conserved cysteine through the conserved F or W. The order of the fields is J gene, V gene, D gene, clone size, CDR3 DNA, CDR3 protein. A D gene is named only where the DNA matches it firmly. Size is stated for part of the rows, as once, few or many counts, or as a class when the clone is expanded.

j_call: TRBJ1-2; v_call: TRBV19; d_call: NA; clone_size: NA; cdr3_nt: TGTGCCAGTAGAGGGACGGGGGGCTACACCTTC; cdr3_aa: CASRGTGGYTF
j_call: TRBJ2-5; v_call: TRBV7-2; d_call: NA; clone_size: NA; cdr3_nt: TGTGCCAGCAGTCCCCAGGGGGTAGCGGGTAGCCAAGAGACCCAGTACTTC; cdr3_aa: CASSPQGVAGSQETQYF
j_call: TRBJ2-4; v_call: TRBV29-1; d_call: TRBD1; clone_size: NA; cdr3_nt: TGCAGCGTTGAGGGACAGGGGCAGAACATTCAGTACTTC; cdr3_aa: CSVEGQGQNIQYF
j_call: TRBJ1-4; v_call: TRBV11-2; d_call: NA; clone_size: NA; cdr3_nt: TGTGCCAGCAGCTTGGTAGTAAATGAAAAACTGTTTTTT; cdr3_aa: CASSLVVNEKLFF
j_call: TRBJ1-4; v_call: TRBV7-9; d_call: NA; clone_size: NA; cdr3_nt: TGTGCCAGCAGCTGGACAGTTGAAAAACTGTTTTTT; cdr3_aa: CASSWTVEKLFF
j_call: TRBJ1-2; v_call: TRBV19; d_call: NA; clone_size: NA; cdr3_nt: TGTGCCAGTAGTATACCCGGGGATGGTGGCTACACCTTC; cdr3_aa: CASSIPGDGGYTF
j_call: TRBJ1-3; v_call: TRBV5-6; d_call: NA; clone_size: few; cdr3_nt: TGTGCCAGCAGCTTGGAGGCCTTCTCTGGAAACACCATATATTTT; cdr3_aa: CASSLEAFSGNTIYF
j_call: TRBJ2-5; v_call: TRBV29-1; d_call: NA; clone_size: NA; cdr3_nt: TGCAGCGTGGGAACAGGGAGTGGACGGGAGACCCAGTACTTC; cdr3_aa: CSVGTGSGRETQYF
j_call: TRBJ1-1; v_call: TRBV10-2; d_call: NA; clone_size: NA; cdr3_nt: TGCGCCAGCAGCCCTGCACAGGTCACTGAAGCTTTCTTT; cdr3_aa: CASSPAQVTEAFF
j_call: TRBJ2-7; v_call: TRBV19; d_call: TRBD1; clone_size: NA; cdr3_nt: TGTGCCAGTAGTCCCCGGACAGGGGACGAGCAGTACTTC; cdr3_aa: CASSPRTGDEQYF
j_call: TRBJ1-5; v_call: TRBV2; d_call: NA; clone_size: few; cdr3_nt: TGTGCCAGCAGTTCAACGACAGCGCACAATCAGCCCCAGCATTTT; cdr3_aa: CASSSTTAHNQPQHF
j_call: TRBJ2-1; v_call: TRBV6-5; d_call: NA; clone_size: NA; cdr3_nt: TGTGCCAGCACCCTGCGCTGGGGCGGGGACAATGAGCAGTTCTTC; cdr3_aa: CASTLRWGGDNEQFF
j_call: TRBJ1-1; v_call: TRBV7-9; d_call: NA; clone_size: few; cdr3_nt: TGTGCCAGCAGCTTAGTGCCGGGGTGGACTGAAGCTTTCTTT; cdr3_aa: CASSLVPGWTEAFF
j_call: TRBJ1-2; v_call: TRBV9; d_call: NA; clone_size: NA; cdr3_nt: TGTGCCAGCAGCGTAGTAGGGACGGATGGCTACACCTTC; cdr3_aa: CASSVVGTDGYTF
j_call: TRBJ2-3; v_call: TRBV5-4; d_call: TRBD2; clone_size: NA; cdr3_nt: TGTGCCAGCAGCTACAGCGGGGGGGCCCCTTACGATACGCAGTATTTT; cdr3_aa: CASSYSGGAPYDTQYF
j_call: TRBJ2-3; v_call: TRBV15; d_call: TRBD2; clone_size: once; cdr3_nt: TGTGCCACCAGCAGAGGGACTAGCGGGGGCACAGATACGCAGTATTTT; cdr3_aa: CATSRGTSGGTDTQYF
j_call: TRBJ2-2; v_call: TRBV5-5; d_call: NA; clone_size: NA; cdr3_nt: TGTGCCAGCAGCCCGGACAGTATTCCCGGGGAGCTGTTTTTT; cdr3_aa: CASSPDSIPGELFF
j_call: TRBJ1-2; v_call: TRBV19; d_call: TRBD1; clone_size: NA; cdr3_nt: TGTGCCAGTAGTCCCCCCCCGGACAGGGACGGCTACACCTTC; cdr3_aa: CASSPPPDRDGYTF
j_call: TRBJ1-4; v_call: TRBV6-5; d_call: TRBD1; clone_size: NA; cdr3_nt: TGTGCCAGCAGTGTTTCAGGGGGAGTGGATGAAAAACTGTTTTTT; cdr3_aa: CASSVSGGVDEKLFF